This T cell receptor beta chain was recorded in a study of tumor-infiltrating lymphocytes in primary liver carcinoma (TCRdb year 2017). Some background on the complete study: Of the five patients, three men and two women aged 30 to 69 years, four had hepatocellular carcinoma and one had combined HCC and intrahepatic cholangiocarcinoma. The five patients had tumors of stage T1-T3 N0M0, with maximum diameters ranging from roughly 4.2 to 10 cm. To link TCRbeta repertoire diversity to the local molecular phenotype, the 20 to 30 tumor region samples were profiled with Agilent mRNA microarrays. Reproducibility between technical replicate repertoires was high, with correlation coefficients above 0.95 and mean shared-clone rates about 0.9. TCRbeta repertoire sequencing covered roughly 35 specimens from 5 patients: about 25 tumor regions, 5 adjacent noncancerous liver tissues and 5 peripheral blood samples. Each sample produced about 3.5 to 7.13 million productive TCRbeta reads, and read depth showed no significant difference between tissue types. TCRbeta repertoire sequencing, expression microarrays and whole-exome sequencing were combined in the study across five regions of each liver tumor, with adjacent normal tissue and blood also included.

Reading the germline V gene (reference sequence) gives CDR1 MNHNY and CDR2 SVGAGI. The CDR3 starts with the cysteine, ends with the phenylalanine, and has 13 residues. The entry retains the CDR3 DNA only, 39 bases that are in frame from base 1. Starting from about 550 ng total RNA, TCRbeta-specific cDNA was produced by reverse transcription with a constant-region primer and ProtoScript II reverse transcriptase. Construction of the TCRbeta libraries relied on three nested rounds of multiplex PCR, following a slightly modified ARM-PCR procedure. Each of the first two PCR rounds ran for nine to eleven cycles and used multiplex TRBV1-TRBV30 forward primers together with a Cbeta reverse primer. Sample barcodes and Illumina adapters were added in a final 25-cycle PCR using Deep VentR polymerase. Before sequencing, amplicons of 200-500 bp were purified from gel using a QIAquick gel extraction kit. The TCRbeta amplicons were sequenced with 250-bp paired-end reads on an Illumina HiSeq 2500. Regarding the original processing steps: To recover full CDR3 sequences, reads were quality-trimmed using Trimmomatic v0.33 and paired reads were then merged using FLASH v1.2.11. V, D and J germline segments were assigned to the rearranged TCRbeta sequences using MiGEC v1.2.1b. Clonotype statistics, along with Shannon-Wiener diversity indices, were calculated using VDJtools v1.0.0. To cut down on sampling bias, every analysis after diversity analysis relied on just the 250 most abundant clonotypes from each sample. The public reads were quality trimmed at Q25 with fastp and then assembled into clones with MiXCR by TCRdb, keeping productive beta chains. Every distinct CDR3 protein forms one entry, paired with its most common genes and DNA. TCRdb's processing, not the authors' own work, is the source of the V and J calls. A total of 30,000 to 35,000 distinct CDR3 sequences appear in this sample, approximately 80% of them only once. Jointly, the top ten make up roughly a third of the sample.

Concerning this clonotype: Which antigen it targets is not known. The junction departs from the called germline gene at one end, perhaps through a read error.

Total RNA and DNA were co-extracted without cell sorting from approximately 20-30 mg of bulk tissue using the AllPrep DNA/RNA mini kit. Between November 2015 and early 2016, about five patients in China with histopathologically diagnosed primary liver carcinoma had their tumors surgically resected. Chronic HBV infection was present in the patients, and the patients were treatment-naive at sampling. Five spatially separated regions were sampled per tumor: superior, inferior, left-lateral and right-lateral poles, plus the tumor centre. According to histology, viable tumor cells made up more than 75% of every tumor sample. Fresh tumor and adjacent tissue pieces were bisected; one half was stored in RNAlater at -80°C, the other sent for histology. Broad study findings and their caveats: Compared with blood, tumors had a significantly larger share of the repertoire taken up by the top 250 clones (p = 0.039). Because only the TCR beta chain was sequenced and unpaired alpha chains were not captured, true repertoire diversity is likely underestimated. Consistent with antigen-driven expansion, pairs of tumor regions showed higher repertoire overlap (mean roughly 36%) than either tumor-adjacent pairs (approximately 17%) or tumor-blood pairs (roughly 14%). The study included only four to six patients, and the authors note findings should be validated in a larger study. Only roughly 7-25% of top clones appeared in all five regions of a tumor, which suggests that tumor-infiltrating T cells are spatially heterogeneous. Since the samples were bulk and unsorted, there was no way to compare CD4+ and CD8+ T cell repertoires.

The sample consisted of liver tumor tissue from sampling region 5. The cell subset or site label on this specimen signifies: tumor region T5, tumor centre. The chain employs TRBV6-6 and TRBJ1-6; the D segment could be TRBD1, given 5 matching bases. The source of this sequence is a man aged 40-50 years with primary liver carcinoma and hepatitis B virus infection. The DNA sequence follows: TGTGCTAGCAGTCAAAGAGGGGATTCACCCCTCCACTTT. It codes for CASSQRGDSPLHF.